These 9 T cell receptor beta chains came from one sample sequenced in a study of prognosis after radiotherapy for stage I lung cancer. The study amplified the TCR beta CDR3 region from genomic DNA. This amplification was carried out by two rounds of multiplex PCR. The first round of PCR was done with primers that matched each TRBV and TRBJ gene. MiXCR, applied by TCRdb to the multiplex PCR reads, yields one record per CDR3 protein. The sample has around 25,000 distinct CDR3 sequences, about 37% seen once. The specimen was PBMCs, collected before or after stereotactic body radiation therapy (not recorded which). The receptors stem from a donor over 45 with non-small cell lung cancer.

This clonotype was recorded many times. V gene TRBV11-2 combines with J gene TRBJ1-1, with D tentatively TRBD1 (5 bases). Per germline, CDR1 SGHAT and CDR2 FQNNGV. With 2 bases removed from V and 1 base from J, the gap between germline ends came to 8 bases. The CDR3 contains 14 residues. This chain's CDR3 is CASSLPGQNTEAFF. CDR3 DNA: TGTGCCAGCAGCTTACCCGGACAGAACACTGAAGCTTTCTTT.

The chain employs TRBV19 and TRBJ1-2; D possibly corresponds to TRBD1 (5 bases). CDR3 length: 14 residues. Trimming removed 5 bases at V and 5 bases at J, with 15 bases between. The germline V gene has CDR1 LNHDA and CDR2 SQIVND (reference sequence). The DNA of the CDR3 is TGTGCCAGTAGTTCCACGACAGTCATTTATGGCTACACCTTC. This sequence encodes CASSSTTVIYGYTF. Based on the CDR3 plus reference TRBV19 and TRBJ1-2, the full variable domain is DGGITQSPKYLFRKEGQNVTLSCEQNLNHDAMYWYRQDPGQGLRLIYYSQIVNDFQKGDIAEGYSVSREKKESFPLTVTSAQKNPTAFYLCASSSTTVIYGYTFGSGTRLTVV.

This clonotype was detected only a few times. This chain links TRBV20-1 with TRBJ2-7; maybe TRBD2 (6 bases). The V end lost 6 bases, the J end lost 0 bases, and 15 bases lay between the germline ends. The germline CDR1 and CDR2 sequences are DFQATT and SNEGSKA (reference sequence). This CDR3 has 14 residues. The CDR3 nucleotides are TGCAGTGCCGTTAGACTAGGGAGCTCCTACGAGCAGTACTTC. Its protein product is CSAVRLGSSYEQYF.

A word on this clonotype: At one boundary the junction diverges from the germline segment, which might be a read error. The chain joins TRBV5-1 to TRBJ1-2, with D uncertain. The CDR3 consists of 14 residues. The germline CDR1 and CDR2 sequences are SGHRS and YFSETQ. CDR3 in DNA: TGTGCCAGCAGCTTTTTCCGGGCTAACTATGGCTACACCTTC. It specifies CASSFFRANYGYTF.

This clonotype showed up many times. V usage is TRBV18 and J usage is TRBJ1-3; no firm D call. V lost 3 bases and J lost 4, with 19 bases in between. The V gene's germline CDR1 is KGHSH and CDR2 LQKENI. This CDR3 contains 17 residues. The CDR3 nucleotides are TGTGCCAGCTCACCCAGGACCGGCGCCTCGACCGGAAACACCATATATTTT. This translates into CASSPRTGASTGNTIYF.

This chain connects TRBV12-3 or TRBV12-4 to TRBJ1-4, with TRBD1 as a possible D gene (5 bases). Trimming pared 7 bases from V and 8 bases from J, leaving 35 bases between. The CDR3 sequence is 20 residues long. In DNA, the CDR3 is TGTGCCAGCATACTTGTGGGGGGGACCCCTCAGGGCGGCGAAGGCGAAAAACTGTTTTTT. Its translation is CASILVGGTPQGGEGEKLFF.

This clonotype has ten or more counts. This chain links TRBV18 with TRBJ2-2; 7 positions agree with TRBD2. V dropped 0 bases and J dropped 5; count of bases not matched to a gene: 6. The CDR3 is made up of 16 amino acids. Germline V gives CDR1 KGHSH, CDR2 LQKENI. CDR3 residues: CASSPPGGMKTGELFF. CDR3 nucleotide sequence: TGTGCCAGCTCACCACCGGGAGGGATGAAGACCGGGGAGCTGTTTTTT.

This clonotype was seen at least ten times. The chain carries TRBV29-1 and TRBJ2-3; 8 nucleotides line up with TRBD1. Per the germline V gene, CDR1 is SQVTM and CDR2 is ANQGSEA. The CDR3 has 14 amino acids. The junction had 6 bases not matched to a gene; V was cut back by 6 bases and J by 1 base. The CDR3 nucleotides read TGCAGCGTCCAGACAGGGGAAGGCACAGATACGCAGTATTTT. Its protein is CSVQTGEGTDTQYF.

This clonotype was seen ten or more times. For the CDR3, the DNA is TGTGCCAGCAGTCAATGGACAGGGGCCGGCAATCAGCCCCAGCATTTT. It codes for CASSQWTGAGNQPQHF. The V gene is TRBV6-1, the J gene TRBJ1-5, with TRBD1 identical over 9 bases. In germline, CDR1 is MNHNS, CDR2 SASEGT. There are 16 residues in the CDR3. The trim removed 5 bases at V and 2 bases at J, leaving 7 bases unmatched.